What follows are 16 T cell receptor beta chains derived from one specimen sequenced in a study of blood T cell repertoires in COVID-19. Sequencing was performed with immunoSEQ multiplex PCR; in TCRdb, only in-frame clones are kept and a portion is missing. The table shows about 88,000 clones, with roughly 83% occurring only once. Material for sequencing was peripheral blood. Every receptor here comes from a human donor in a cohort sampled during active COVID-19.

This sequence joins TRBV7-9 and TRBJ2-3; TRBD2 aligns across 10 bases. This CDR3 has 15 amino acids. CDR1 and CDR2 (germline): SEHNR, FQNEAQ (reference sequence). Trimming at V came to 4 bases and at J to 1 base, leaving 2 bases not matched to a gene. CDR3 protein: CASSWTSGGTDTQYF. The CDR3 DNA reads as TGTGCCAGCAGCTGGACTAGCGGTGGCACAGATACGCAGTATTTT.

The chain combines TRBV19 with TRBJ1-1; 7 bases match TRBD1. This CDR3 has 16 residues. Trimming at V came to 4 bases and at J to 3 bases, leaving 11 bases not matched to a gene. The V gene's germline CDR1 is LNHDA and CDR2 SQIVND (reference sequence). Here the CDR3 reads CASSTENRGAHTEAFF. The DNA for the CDR3 is TGTGCCAGTAGTACGGAAAACAGGGGCGCGCACACTGAAGCTTTCTTT.

The CDR3 nucleotides read TGCGCCAGCAGCCAAGATTGGTTGTCGGCCCAGCATTTT. Amino acid sequence: CASSQDWLSAQHF. V is TRBV4-3 and J is TRBJ1-5; the D is unclear. The V end was cut by 0 bases, the J end by 11 bases, with 11 bases between. Germline V gene sequence: CDR1 LGHNA, CDR2 YSLEER. The CDR3 sequence is 13 residues long.

This clone was counted a few times. V is TRBV28 and J is TRBJ2-1, with 10 bases that match TRBD1. The CDR3 runs to 15 residues. J lost 8 bases, V lost 4 bases, and 8 bases had no gene match. The germline V gene encodes CDR1 MDHEN and CDR2 SYDVKM. The CDR3 region has the DNA TGTGCCAGCAGTTCCCCGGGACAGGGGAATGATGAGCAGTTCTTC. It yields the protein CASSSPGQGNDEQFF.

V is TRBV4-3 and J is TRBJ2-2; D is unclear. Germline lookup yields CDR1 LGHNA and CDR2 YSLEER. This CDR3 has 14 residues. Deletions cut 1 base from V and 4 bases from J, with 7 bases between. As DNA, the CDR3 is TGCGCCAGCAGCCAAGCCCGTAGCACCGGGGAGCTGTTTTTT. It specifies CASSQARSTGELFF.

CDR3 DNA sequence: TGTGCCAGCAGTTACCAAAGGACTAGTGAAGAGACCCAGTACTTC. Protein product: CASSYQRTSEETQYF. V and J are TRBV6-2 or TRBV6-3 and TRBJ2-5, with 7 bases aligning to TRBD2. The length of the CDR3 is 15 residues. With V trimmed by 2 bases and J by 3 bases, 6 bases remained unmatched. Germline CDR1 and CDR2: MNHEY and SVGEGT.

This sequence joins TRBV7-9 and TRBJ1-5; 8 bases match TRBD1. V was clipped by 5 bases and J by 3 bases; unmatched bases: 9. Germline-derived CDR1 and CDR2 are SEHNR and FQNEAQ (reference sequence). The length of the CDR3 is 16 residues. CDR3 in amino acids: CASSPGAGGNNQPQHF. As DNA, the CDR3 is TGTGCCAGCAGCCCCGGGGCAGGGGGCAACAATCAGCCCCAGCATTTT.

The chain joins TRBV7-8 to TRBJ1-1; a weak D match, TRBD1 (5 bases). CDR3 length equals 15 residues. Looked up from germline, CDR1 is SGHVS and CDR2 is FQNEAQ. V lost 1 base to trimming and J lost 6 bases, with 15 bases between them. The CDR3 loop is CASSLGGRDWAEAFF. CDR3 coding DNA: TGTGCCAGCAGCTTAGGAGGCAGGGATTGGGCTGAAGCTTTCTTT.

The rearrangement links TRBV5-1 to TRBJ1-3; D is unresolved. Germline CDR1 SGHRS, CDR2 YFSETQ. The V and J ends lost 6 bases and 0 bases respectively, with 13 bases between them. This CDR3 spans 15 amino acids. Written as DNA, the CDR3 is TGCGCCAGCAAGGTTGAGGATTTCTCTGGAAACACCATATATTTT. Translation gives CASKVEDFSGNTIYF.

The genes are TRBV5-8 and TRBJ2-5; D perhaps matches TRBD2 (6 bases). This CDR3 is built from 15 residues. Looked up from germline, CDR1 is SGHTS and CDR2 is YDEGEE. V was trimmed by 4 bases and J by 4 bases, leaving 17 bases between them. CDR3 sequence: CASSTSTRRGETQYF. The DNA for the CDR3 is TGTGCCAGCAGCACTTCGACCCGGAGGGGAGAGACCCAGTACTTC.

The gene calls are TRBV9 and TRBJ1-4; 9 positions match TRBD1. The CDR3 sequence is 16 residues long. Germline V gives CDR1 SGDLS, CDR2 YYNGEE. The J segment lost 3 bases and the V segment lost 4 bases, leaving 7 bases of the junction unmatched. CDR3 protein: CASSPGTGRSNEKLFF. CDR3 nucleotides: TGTGCCAGCAGCCCCGGGACAGGGAGGTCTAATGAAAAACTGTTTTTT.

The V call is TRBV19, the J call TRBJ1-2, with D perhaps matching TRBD1 (6 bases). Germline V gives CDR1 LNHDA, CDR2 SQIVND (reference sequence). The germline V and J ends were trimmed by 1 base and 10 bases, with 19 bases remaining between them. CDR3 size: 15 residues. The CDR3: CASSIGGPDTRIYTF. Here the CDR3 DNA reads TGTGCCAGTAGTATAGGGGGGCCGGACACTAGAATCTACACCTTC. Supplemented by reference TRBV19 and TRBJ1-2, the full variable domain reads DGGITQSPKYLFRKEGQNVTLSCEQNLNHDAMYWYRQDPGQGLRLIYYSQIVNDFQKGDIAEGYSVSREKKESFPLTVTSAQKNPTAFYLCASSIGGPDTRIYTFGSGTRLTVV.

This clone was detected only once. CDR3: CASSTPQGIDGQPQHF. CDR3 nucleotides: TGTGCCAGCAGTACTCCCCAGGGGATTGACGGCCAGCCCCAGCATTTT. This chain joins TRBV28 and TRBJ1-5; perhaps TRBD1 as D (6 bases). The germline gives CDR1 MDHEN, CDR2 SYDVKM. Between the trimmed V and J ends, which lost 5 bases and 7 bases, there was a span of 21 bases. The CDR3 is made up of 16 amino acids. Variable domain in full (rest from reference TRBV28 and TRBJ1-5): DVKVTQSSRYLVKRTGEKVFLECVQDMDHENMFWYRQDPGLGLRLIYFSYDVKMKEKGDIPEGYSVSREKKERFSLILESASTNQTSMYLCASSTPQGIDGQPQHFGDGTRLSIL.

The genes are TRBV10-3 and TRBJ2-5; 7 nucleotides align to TRBD2. The CDR3 runs 13 residues. The V and J ends lost 1 base and 5 bases, in that order; junction bases with no gene match: 1. Germline CDR1 and CDR2: ENHRY and SYGVKD. The CDR3 loop reads CAISELGGETQYF. CDR3 DNA sequence: TGTGCCATCAGTGAGTTGGGGGGGGAGACCCAGTACTTC.

The chain has TRBV28 and TRBJ2-3; possibly TRBD2 for D (6 bases). V was clipped by 6 bases and J by 0 bases, with 16 bases between them. Per germline, CDR1 MDHEN and CDR2 SYDVKM. This CDR3 is 16 amino acids long. The CDR3 bases are TGTGCCAGCAGACATTCACGCGGGGAAAGCACAGATACGCAGTATTTT. This sequence encodes CASRHSRGESTDTQYF.

This chain joins TRBV21-1 and TRBJ1-4; the table's D call, TRBD1, was not checked against the DNA. TRBV21-1 is a pseudogene locus. The CDR3 has 15 amino acids. The CDR3 DNA follows: TGTGCCAGCAGCAACCCCGACAGCTTTAATGAAAAACTGTTTTTT. This translates into CASSNPDSFNEKLFF.